This T cell receptor (beta chain) came from a study of cytomegalovirus exposure and HLA in healthy donors. Germline loops: CDR1 SGHVS, CDR2 FQNEAQ. Trimming at V came to 5 bases and at J to 3 bases, leaving 7 bases not matched to a gene. CDR3 size: 15 residues. The study, taken as a whole, reports: Within an earlier analysis, most TCR beta V segments proved productive either about 90% or about 30% of the time. Altogether, about 160 TCR beta chains were recorded as cytomegalovirus-associated. A few chains linked to CMV were shown in vitro to be specific for CMV antigens. Association of a missense DCLRE1C variant with TCR beta V- and J-gene trimming was reported in a later analysis.

PCR used 60 Vbeta primers and 13 Jbeta primers. This table comes from immunoSEQ multiplex PCR, and its TCRdb copy is limited to in-frame clones, with some not included. The table shows about 94,000 clones, with around 66% occurring only once. As to this clone: Its antigen is undetermined.

This chain uses TRBV7-8 with TRBJ2-3; TRBD2 matches at 8 bases. Source material: PBMCs. The clonotype was recovered from a man aged 25-40 years in good health and CMV-seronegative. CDR3 nucleotide sequence: TGTGCCAGCAGCCCGAGCGGGAGTGTAACAGATACGCAGTATTTT. This sequence encodes CASSPSGSVTDTQYF.